This T cell receptor (beta chain) appears in the sequencing data of a study of patients with pleural tuberculosis (dated by TCRdb to 2014 to 2015). Trimming accounts for 10 bases at V and 5 bases at J, while the number of junction bases matched to no gene is 9. CDR1 and CDR2 are read off the germline V gene as ENHRY and SYGVKD. The cysteine opens and the phenylalanine closes a CDR3 of 14 amino acids. The DNA shown is the 42-base CDR3, in frame from base 1. The table lists this clonotype with many counts. The target of this receptor is not known. No qualities accompany the bases; no much larger clone lies one base away. TCRdb shows the sequencer as Illumina Genome Analyzer IIx. TCRdb reworked the public reads: Q25 trimming with fastp, MiXCR clone assembly, productive beta chains retained. A single entry per CDR3 protein holds the most common genes and DNA from its merged rows. The sample yields some 48,000 distinct CDR3 sequences; around 6.7% were counted once. The top ten hold around 15% of the sample.

The chain couples TRBV10-3 to TRBJ2-1; the junction holds 9 bases that match TRBD1. This sequence was found in a human donor with pleural tuberculosis. DNA sequence: TGTGCCACCGACGAGGGACAGGGACACAATGAGCAGTTCTTC. This encodes CATDEGQGHNEQFF.